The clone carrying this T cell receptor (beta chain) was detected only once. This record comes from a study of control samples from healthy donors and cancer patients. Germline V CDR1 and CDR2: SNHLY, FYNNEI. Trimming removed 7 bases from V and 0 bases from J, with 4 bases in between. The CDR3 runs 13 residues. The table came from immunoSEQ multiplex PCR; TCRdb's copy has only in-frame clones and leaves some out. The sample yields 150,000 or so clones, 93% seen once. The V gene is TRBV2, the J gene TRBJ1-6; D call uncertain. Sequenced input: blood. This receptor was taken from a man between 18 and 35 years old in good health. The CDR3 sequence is CASKGSYNSPLHF. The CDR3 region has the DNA TGTGCCAGCAAAGGCTCCTATAATTCACCCCTCCACTTT.